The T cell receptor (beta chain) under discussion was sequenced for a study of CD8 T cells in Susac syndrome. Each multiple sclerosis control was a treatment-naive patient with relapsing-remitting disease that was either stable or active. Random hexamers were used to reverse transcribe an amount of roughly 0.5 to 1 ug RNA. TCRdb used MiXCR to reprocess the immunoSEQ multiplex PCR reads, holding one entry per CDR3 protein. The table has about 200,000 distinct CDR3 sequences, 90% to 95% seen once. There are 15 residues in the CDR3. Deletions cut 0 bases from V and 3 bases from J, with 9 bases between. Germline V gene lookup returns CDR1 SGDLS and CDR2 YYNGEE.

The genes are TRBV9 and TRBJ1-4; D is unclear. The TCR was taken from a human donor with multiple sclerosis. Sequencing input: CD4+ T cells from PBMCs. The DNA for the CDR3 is TGTGCCAGCAGCGTAGGCCCCGGGCCTAATGAAAAACTGTTTTTT. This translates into CASSVGPGPNEKLFF.